These T cell receptor beta chains were read from a single sample in a study of cytomegalovirus exposure and HLA in healthy donors. The protocol was immunoSEQ multiplex PCR, while the TCRdb copy is restricted to in-frame clones and leaves out a portion. This sample has roughly 150,000 clones, with around 89% found just once. Sequences were obtained from PBMCs. Receptors were obtained from a man younger than 35 in good health and CMV-seronegative. Each CDR3 is given with its conserved first and last residue. D genes are given only for firm matches. Part of the rows lack a size; the others show once, few, many or a class for expanded clones.

>-|TRBJ2-6|-|TRBV4-1
CASSQERGEAGANVLTF
TGCGCCAGCAGCCAAGAGCGGGGAGAGGCTGGGGCCAACGTCCTGACTTTC
>-|TRBJ2-1|-|TRBV19
CASSIGDSYNEQFF
TGTGCCAGTAGTATAGGCGACAGCTACAATGAGCAGTTCTTC
>TRBD2|TRBJ2-2|-|TRBV19
CASSRPGTSGNTGELFF
TGTGCCAGTAGCCGACCCGGGACTAGCGGGAACACCGGGGAGCTGTTTTTT
>TRBD2|TRBJ2-1|-|TRBV7-9
CASSFSPSGSYNEQFF
TGTGCCAGCTCTTTTTCCCCTAGCGGGTCCTACAATGAGCAGTTCTTC
>-|TRBJ2-1|-|TRBV10-2
CASSPVGAVGEQFF
TGCGCCAGCAGTCCGGTGGGAGCTGTAGGTGAGCAGTTCTTC
>-|TRBJ2-6|-|TRBV13
CASSSRGSGANVLTF
TGTGCCAGCAGCTCGCGGGGCTCTGGGGCCAACGTCCTGACTTTC
>TRBD1|TRBJ1-1|-|TRBV27
CASSLDRGLWSTEAFF
TGTGCCAGCAGTTTGGACAGGGGGCTGTGGAGCACTGAAGCTTTCTTT
>TRBD2|TRBJ2-1|-|TRBV10-3
CATLGTSNEQFF
TGTGCCACCTTAGGGACTAGCAATGAGCAGTTCTTC
>TRBD1|TRBJ1-1|-|TRBV7-6
CASSSIDRAGTEAFF
TGTGCCAGCAGCTCCATCGACAGGGCGGGAACTGAAGCTTTCTTT
>TRBD1|TRBJ1-5|-|TRBV19
CASKDRSNQPQHF
TGTGCCAGTAAGGACAGGAGCAATCAGCCCCAGCATTTT
>TRBD1|TRBJ2-7|-|TRBV4-2
CASSQEWDRGYYEQYF
TGTGCCAGCAGCCAAGAGTGGGACAGGGGATACTACGAGCAGTACTTC
>-|TRBJ2-3|-|TRBV5-1
CASSFRESLTDTQYF
TGCGCCAGCAGCTTTAGGGAGAGCCTCACAGATACGCAGTATTTT
>-|TRBJ1-1|once|TRBV20-1
CSAPEAEAFF
TGCAGTGCCCCGGAGGCTGAAGCTTTCTTT
>-|TRBJ2-5|-|TRBV29-1
CSVLPPSWETQYF
TGCAGCGTTCTACCCCCTAGCTGGGAGACCCAGTACTTC
>TRBD1|TRBJ1-2|-|TRBV28
CASSFPGPGGGYTF
TGTGCCAGCAGTTTCCCAGGCCCAGGGGGTGGCTACACCTTC
>-|TRBJ2-4|-|TRBV5-6
CASSLGSVRTKNIQYF
TGTGCCAGCAGCTTGGGGTCCGTCAGGACCAAAAACATTCAGTACTTC
>-|TRBJ2-2|-|TRBV2
CASTEFGGERGELFF
TGTGCCAGCACCGAATTCGGGGGAGAGCGCGGGGAGCTGTTTTTT
>-|TRBJ2-5|-|TRBV6-5
CASSYSAIRLETQYF
TGTGCCAGCAGTTACTCGGCAATCAGGCTTGAGACCCAGTACTTC
>TRBD1|TRBJ1-5|-|TRBV28
CASSTSGTGRGGNQPQHF
TGTGCCAGCAGCACATCCGGGACAGGGAGGGGTGGCAATCAGCCCCAGCATTTT
>TRBD2|TRBJ2-7|-|TRBV4-1
CASSSKTSGGAYEQYF
TGCGCCAGCAGCTCAAAGACTAGCGGGGGGGCCTACGAGCAGTACTTC
>-|TRBJ1-2|-|TRBV29-1
CSVGGLSSYGYTF
TGCAGCGTTGGGGGGCTCTCGAGCTATGGCTACACCTTC
>TRBD2|TRBJ2-7|-|TRBV18
CASSPSGASYEQYF
TGTGCCAGCTCACCAAGCGGGGCTAGCTACGAGCAGTACTTC
>TRBD1|TRBJ1-6|-|TRBV5-4
CASSLRQGDNSPLHF
TGTGCCAGCAGCTTGAGACAGGGTGATAATTCACCCCTCCACTTT
>TRBD1|TRBJ1-6|-|TRBV4-2
CASSHSQTGLSYNSPLHF
TGTGCCAGCAGCCACTCCCAGACAGGGCTGTCCTATAATTCACCCCTCCACTTT
>TRBD1|TRBJ1-6|-|TRBV5-1
CASSLGDRSPLHF
TGCGCCAGCAGCTTGGGGGACAGGTCACCCCTCCACTTT
>-|TRBJ1-1|-|TRBV28
CASSLWRGSNTEAFF
TGTGCCAGCAGTTTATGGCGGGGCTCGAACACTGAAGCTTTCTTT
>TRBD2|TRBJ2-5|-|TRBV28
CASSPPPGLAGEETQYF
TGTGCCAGCAGTCCGCCCCCGGGACTAGCGGGAGAGGAGACCCAGTACTTC
>-|TRBJ2-5|-|TRBV10-2
CASSESGGVLETQYF
TGCGCCAGCAGTGAGTCCGGAGGTGTCCTGGAGACCCAGTACTTC
>TRBD1|TRBJ1-5|-|TRBV30
CAFSVAGTGNQPQHF
TGTGCCTTCTCCGTCGCCGGGACAGGCAATCAGCCCCAGCATTTT
>TRBD1|TRBJ1-1|-|TRBV13
CASSLRQGFPTEAFF
TGTGCCAGCAGCTTACGACAGGGGTTCCCCACTGAAGCTTTCTTT
>-|TRBJ1-2|-|TRBV13
CASSLQGFQNYGYTF
TGTGCCAGCAGCTTACAGGGTTTTCAGAACTATGGCTACACCTTC
>-|TRBJ1-2|-|TRBV6-6
CASSYSASPSGGYTF
TGTGCCAGCAGTTACTCGGCTTCCCCCTCGGGTGGCTACACCTTC
>-|TRBJ2-3|-|TRBV6-4
CASSPLGRRTDTQYF
TGTGCCAGCAGTCCCCTAGGGAGACGGACAGATACGCAGTATTTT
>-|TRBJ1-2|once|TRBV2
CASSESGNGYTF
TGTGCCAGCAGTGAAAGCGGAAATGGCTACACCTTC
>-|TRBJ1-5|few|TRBV7-9
CASSASGANQPQHF
TGTGCCAGCAGCGCATCAGGGGCAAATCAGCCCCAGCATTTT
>TRBD1|TRBJ1-2|-|TRBV5-1
CASSLKRTGHGYTF
TGCGCCAGCAGCTTGAAAAGGACAGGACATGGCTACACCTTC
>TRBD2|TRBJ2-2|-|TRBV29-1
CSVGGTSGRNTGELFF
TGCAGCGTGGGAGGGACTAGCGGGAGAAACACCGGGGAGCTGTTTTTT
>TRBD1|TRBJ1-2|-|TRBV25-1
CASRQGESWGYTF
TGTGCCAGCAGACAGGGGGAATCTTGGGGCTACACCTTC
>-|TRBJ1-4|-|TRBV27
CASRSGEKLFF
TGTGCCAGCCGTAGTGGTGAAAAACTGTTTTTT
>TRBD1|TRBJ2-5|-|TRBV5-1
CASSYGQGETQYF
TGCGCCAGCAGCTATGGACAGGGGGAGACCCAGTACTTC
>TRBD2|TRBJ2-7|once|TRBV7-8
CASSLSLAVEQYF
TGTGCCAGCAGCTTATCACTAGCGGTCGAGCAGTACTTC
>-|TRBJ1-2|-|TRBV2
CASSGERYGYTF
TGTGCCAGCAGTGGGGAGCGGTATGGCTACACCTTC
>TRBD1|TRBJ2-7|-|TRBV19
CASNRGLSSYEQYF
TGTGCCAGTAACAGGGGGCTTAGCTCCTACGAGCAGTACTTC
>-|TRBJ1-1|-|TRBV4-1
CASRLQGMGTEAFF
TGCGCCAGCAGACTACAGGGTATGGGCACTGAAGCTTTCTTT
>-|TRBJ2-6|-|TRBV15
CATSRDNSGANVLTF
TGTGCCACCAGCAGAGATAACTCTGGGGCCAACGTCCTGACTTTC
>TRBD2|TRBJ2-5|-|TRBV7-9
CASSSGLAGGAETQYF
TGTGCCAGCAGCTCGGGACTAGCGGGAGGGGCTGAGACCCAGTACTTC
>TRBD1|TRBJ2-1|-|TRBV19
CASSGTDNEQFF
TGTGCCAGTAGCGGGACAGATAATGAGCAGTTCTTC
>TRBD1|TRBJ1-2|-|TRBV28
CASSSDRGGFRVYTF
TGTGCCAGCAGTTCCGACAGGGGTGGGTTTCGTGTCTACACCTTC
>-|TRBJ1-2|-|TRBV6-5
CASRPRGAGYGYTF
TGTGCCAGCAGGCCCCGGGGGGCCGGGTATGGCTACACCTTC
>TRBD2|TRBJ2-5|-|TRBV6-6
CASSTQGLAGPETQYF
TGTGCCAGCAGCACACAGGGACTAGCGGGTCCAGAGACCCAGTACTTC
>TRBD2|TRBJ2-3|few|TRBV5-1
CASSGLAGGSDTQYF
TGCGCCAGCAGCGGCCTAGCGGGAGGTTCCGATACGCAGTATTTT
>TRBD2|TRBJ2-7|-|TRBV28
CATRGWGEASGRAVYEQYF
TGTGCCACCCGGGGTTGGGGGGAGGCTAGCGGGAGGGCCGTTTACGAGCAGTACTTC
>-|TRBJ1-4|-|TRBV15
CATSRDIGQGEEKLFF
TGTGCCACCAGCAGAGATATCGGGCAGGGTGAGGAAAAACTGTTTTTT
>-|TRBJ2-5|-|TRBV2
CASNQQEQETQYF
TGTGCCAGCAATCAACAGGAACAAGAGACCCAGTACTTC
>-|TRBJ1-2|once|TRBV27
CASGGSNYGYTF
TGTGCCAGCGGAGGTTCTAACTATGGCTACACCTTC
>-|TRBJ1-2|-|TRBV6-1
CASSEARQSYGYTF
TGTGCCAGCAGTGAAGCGCGGCAGAGCTATGGCTACACCTTC
>TRBD1|TRBJ2-2|-|TRBV9
CASSVGGQGAPGELFF
TGTGCCAGCAGCGTAGGCGGACAGGGGGCGCCCGGGGAGCTGTTTTTT
>TRBD1|TRBJ2-7|many|TRBV4-3
CASSQAGTDKQYF
TGCGCCAGCAGCCAAGCCGGGACAGACAAGCAGTACTTC
>TRBD1|TRBJ1-4|-|TRBV19
CASPLGTGGEKLFF
TGTGCCAGCCCACTCGGGACAGGGGGCGAAAAACTGTTTTTT
>-|TRBJ2-2|-|TRBV4-3
CASSQRHAGELFF
TGCGCCAGCAGCCAAAGACATGCCGGGGAGCTGTTTTTT